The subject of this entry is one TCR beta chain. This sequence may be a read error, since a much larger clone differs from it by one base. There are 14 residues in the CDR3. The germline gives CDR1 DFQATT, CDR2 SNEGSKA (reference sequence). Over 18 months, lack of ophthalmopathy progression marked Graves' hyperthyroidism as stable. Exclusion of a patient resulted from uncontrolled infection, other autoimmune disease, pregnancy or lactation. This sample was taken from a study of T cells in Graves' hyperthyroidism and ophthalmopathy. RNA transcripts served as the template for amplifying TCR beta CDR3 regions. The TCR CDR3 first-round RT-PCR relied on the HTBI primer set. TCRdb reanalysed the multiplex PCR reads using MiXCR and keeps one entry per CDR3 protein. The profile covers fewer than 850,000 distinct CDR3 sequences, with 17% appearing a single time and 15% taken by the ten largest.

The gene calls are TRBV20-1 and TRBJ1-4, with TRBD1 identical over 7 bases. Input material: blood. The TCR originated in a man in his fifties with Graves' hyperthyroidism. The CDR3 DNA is TGCAGTGCTAGGCCAAGGGGGCCTGAAGGCGAACTGTATTTT. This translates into CSARPRGPEGELYF.